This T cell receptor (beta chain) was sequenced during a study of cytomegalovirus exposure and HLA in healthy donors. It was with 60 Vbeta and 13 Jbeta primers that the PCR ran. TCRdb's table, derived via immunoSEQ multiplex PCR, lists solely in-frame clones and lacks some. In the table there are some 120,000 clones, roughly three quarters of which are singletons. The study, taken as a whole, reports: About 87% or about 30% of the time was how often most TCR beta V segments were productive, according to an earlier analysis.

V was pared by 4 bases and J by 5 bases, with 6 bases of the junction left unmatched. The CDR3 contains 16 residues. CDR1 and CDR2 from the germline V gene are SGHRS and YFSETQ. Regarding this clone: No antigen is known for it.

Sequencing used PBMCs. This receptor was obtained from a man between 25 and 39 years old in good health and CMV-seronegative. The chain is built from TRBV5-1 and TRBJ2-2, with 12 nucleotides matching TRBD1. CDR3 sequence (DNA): TGCGCCAGCAGCACTAAGGGACAGGGGGCAACCGGGGAGCTGTTTTTT. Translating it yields CASSTKGQGATGELFF.